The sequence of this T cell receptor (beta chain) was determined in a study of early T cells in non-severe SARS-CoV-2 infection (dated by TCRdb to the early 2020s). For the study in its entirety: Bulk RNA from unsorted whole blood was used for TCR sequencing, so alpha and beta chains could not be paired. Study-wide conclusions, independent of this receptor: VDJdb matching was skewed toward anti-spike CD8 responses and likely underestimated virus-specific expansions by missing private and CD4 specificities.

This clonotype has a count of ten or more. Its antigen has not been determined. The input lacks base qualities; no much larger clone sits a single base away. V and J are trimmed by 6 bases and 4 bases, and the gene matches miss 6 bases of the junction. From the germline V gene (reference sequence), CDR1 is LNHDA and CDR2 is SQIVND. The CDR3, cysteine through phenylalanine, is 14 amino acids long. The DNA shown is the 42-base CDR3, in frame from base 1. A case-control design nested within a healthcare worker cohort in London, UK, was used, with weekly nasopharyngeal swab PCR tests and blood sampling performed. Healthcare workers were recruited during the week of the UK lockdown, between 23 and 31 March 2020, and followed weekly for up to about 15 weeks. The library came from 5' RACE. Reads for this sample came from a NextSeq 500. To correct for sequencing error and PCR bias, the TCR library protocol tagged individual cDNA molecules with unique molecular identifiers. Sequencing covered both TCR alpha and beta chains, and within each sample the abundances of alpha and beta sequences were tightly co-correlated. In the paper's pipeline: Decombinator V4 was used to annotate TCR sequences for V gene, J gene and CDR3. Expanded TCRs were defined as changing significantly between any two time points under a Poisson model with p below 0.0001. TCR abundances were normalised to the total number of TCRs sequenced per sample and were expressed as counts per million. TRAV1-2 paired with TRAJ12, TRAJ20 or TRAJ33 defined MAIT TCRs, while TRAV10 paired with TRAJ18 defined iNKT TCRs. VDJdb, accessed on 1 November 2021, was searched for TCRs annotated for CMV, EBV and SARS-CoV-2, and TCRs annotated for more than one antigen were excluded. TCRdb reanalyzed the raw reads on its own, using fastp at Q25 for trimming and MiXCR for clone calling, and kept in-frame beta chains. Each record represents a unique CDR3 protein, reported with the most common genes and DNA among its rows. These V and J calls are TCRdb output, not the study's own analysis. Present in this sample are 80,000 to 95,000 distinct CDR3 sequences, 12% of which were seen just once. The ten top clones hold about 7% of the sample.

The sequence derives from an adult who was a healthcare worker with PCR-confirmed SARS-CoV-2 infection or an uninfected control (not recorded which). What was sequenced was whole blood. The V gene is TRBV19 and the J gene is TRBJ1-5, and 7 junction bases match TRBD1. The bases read TGTGCCAGTAGCCCTACGGACAGGAATCAGCCCCAGCATTTT. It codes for CASSPTDRNQPQHF.